The T cell receptor beta chain described here comes from a study of T cell responses to AZD1222 COVID-19 vaccine. V shed 6 bases and J shed 4 bases, with 13 bases lying between them. CDR1 and CDR2 from the germline V gene are MDHEN and SYDVKM. This CDR3 has 13 residues. The study pooled second doses at about 4 or about 12 weeks. TCRdb's copy holds only in-frame clones and misses some; the assay was immunoSEQ multiplex PCR. The sample records 100,000 to 150,000 clones, about nine tenths being singletons. This clone was seen many times. Sequenced material: peripheral blood, taken 28 days after the second AZD1222 dose. This chain connects TRBV28 to TRBJ2-7; possible D gene TRBD2, 7 bases. The receptor's source is an adult who received the AZD1222 COVID-19 vaccine. CDR3 nucleotide sequence: TGTGCCAGCAGAGGGGGGCGGGAGTACGAGCAGTACTTC. Residues: CASRGGREYEQYF.